This T cell receptor beta chain was sequenced during a study of blood T cell repertoires in COVID-19. Germline V gives CDR1 SGHAT, CDR2 FQNNGV. CDR3 size: 14 residues. The germline V and J ends were trimmed by 5 bases and 3 bases, with 10 bases remaining between them. Clones were read by immunoSEQ multiplex PCR, and TCRdb kept only the in-frame ones, dropping some. The sample includes 95,000 to 150,000 clones, 80% to 90% seen only once; the top ten take 30%. J is TRBJ1-4 and V is TRBV11-2; D is perhaps TRBD1 (6 bases). The TCR originated in an older woman with acute or convalescent COVID-19. The sample was peripheral blood. The CDR3 is CASSPGQSNEKLFF. As DNA, the CDR3 is TGTGCCAGCAGCCCAGGACAGTCTAATGAAAAACTGTTTTTT. Full variable domain (missing parts from reference TRBV11-2 and TRBJ1-4): EAGVAQSPRYKIIEKRQSVAFWCNPISGHATLYWYQQILGQGPKLLIQFQNNGVVDDSQLPKDRFSAERLKGVDSTLKIQPAKLEDSAVYLCASSPGQSNEKLFFGSGTQLSVL.